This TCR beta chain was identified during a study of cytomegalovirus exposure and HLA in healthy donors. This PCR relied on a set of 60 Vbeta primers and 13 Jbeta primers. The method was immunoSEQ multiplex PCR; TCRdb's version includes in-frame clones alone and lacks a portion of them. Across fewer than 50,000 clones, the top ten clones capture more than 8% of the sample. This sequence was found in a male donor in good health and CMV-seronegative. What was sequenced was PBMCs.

The CDR3 nucleotides read TGTGCCAGCACCGATGGGAGTGAGCAGTTCTTC. This codes for CASTDGSEQFF. The chain carries TRBV2 and TRBJ2-1; D is possibly TRBD2 (5 bases). The CDR3 contains 11 residues. With 7 bases removed from V and 9 bases from J, the gap between germline ends came to 10 bases. Germline CDR1 SNHLY, CDR2 FYNNEI.